This T cell receptor (beta chain) stems from a study of blood T cell repertoires in COVID-19. Study-wide context: Whether acute or convalescent, the COVID-19 samples came from the United States, Italy and Spain. T cells, B-cell-depleted T cells, or PBMCs provided the cDNA or gDNA that served as material.

In the authors' workflow: Estimation of nucleated cell counts relied on the amplification of reference gene primers. Measured with immunoSEQ multiplex PCR; TCRdb has only the in-frame clones, and not every one. That table supplies the V and J calls and clone size; D and trimming were determined from the DNA. This table holds 200,000 or so clones, approximately 85% found once. Losses at the gene ends were 1 base for V and 3 bases for J; bases not matched to a gene: 8. CDR3 size: 17 residues. The germline CDR1 and CDR2 sequences are SGHVS and FNYEAQ. The chain combines TRBV7-6 with TRBJ2-2; 7 bases are shared with TRBD1. Input material: peripheral blood. This TCR was recovered from a human donor with active or convalescent COVID-19. The donor label of this sample is uncertain. As DNA, the CDR3 is TGTGCCAGCAGCTTAGTGCGGACAGGAACGTACACCGGGGAGCTGTTTTTT. Amino acids: CASSLVRTGTYTGELFF.